This entry concerns a single TCR beta chain. The target antigen is unknown. This entry is derived from a study of cytomegalovirus exposure and HLA in healthy donors. The overall study: Samples from HLA-typed donors yielded about 86 million unique TCRs in an early data release.

Vbeta (60) and Jbeta (13) primers were used in the PCR. Generated by immunoSEQ multiplex PCR, the TCRdb table keeps only in-frame clones and is missing some. This table holds 110,000 to 150,000 clones, about 80% found once. General study findings and limits: CMV antigen specificity was confirmed in vitro for a few CMV-associated chains. Later, an analysis showed that TCR beta chains associated with HLA were more clonally expanded than others that were equally common. HLA-A and HLA-B allele assignments for most subjects were reportedly predicted accurately using TCR beta sequences.

The sequenced material came from PBMCs. The clonotype was recovered from a male donor in good health and CMV-seronegative.

The CDR3 reads CASSLRGLDTEAFF. For the CDR3, the DNA is TGTGCCAGCAGCTTAAGAGGGTTGGACACTGAAGCTTTCTTT. The rearrangement links TRBV7-6 to TRBJ1-1; D uncertain. The CDR3 runs to 14 residues. Trimming cost V 2 bases and J 3 bases, with 10 bases left between them. From germline, CDR1 is SGHVS and CDR2 FNYEAQ.